Below are 12 T cell receptor beta chains sequenced from a single sample in a study of blood T cell repertoires in COVID-19. TCRdb's table, derived via immunoSEQ multiplex PCR, lists solely in-frame clones and lacks some. The data hold about 370,000 clones, with approximately 89% observed a single time. Sequencing was performed on peripheral blood. Receptor source: a woman in her thirties with COVID-19, enrolled during active disease.

The rearrangement joins TRBV9 to TRBJ2-1; 8 nucleotides match TRBD2. The CDR3 runs 15 residues. Losses at the gene ends were 0 bases for V and 8 bases for J; bases not matched to a gene: 7. Per the germline V gene, CDR1 is SGDLS and CDR2 is YYNGEE. CDR3 coding DNA: TGTGCCAGCAGCGTAGTGGGTAGCGGGAACGATGAGCAGTTCTTC. This translates into CASSVVGSGNDEQFF.

V is TRBV9 and J is TRBJ2-2; D unresolved. Trimming removed 0 bases at V and 6 bases at J, with 9 bases between. From germline, CDR1 is SGDLS and CDR2 YYNGEE. The CDR3 is made up of 14 amino acids. The CDR3 coding sequence is TGTGCCAGCAGCGTAGAACCACGGGCCGGGGAGCTGTTTTTT. Amino acid sequence: CASSVEPRAGELFF.

This rearrangement joins TRBV6-5 to TRBJ2-7; perhaps TRBD1 as D (5 bases). The CDR3 has 15 amino acids. The germline CDR1 and CDR2 sequences are MNHEY and SVGAGI. V dropped 0 bases and J dropped 5 bases, with 14 bases sitting between them. The DNA for the CDR3 is TGTGCCAGCAGTTACTCGCGGACATACGGACACGAGCAGTACTTC. Protein: CASSYSRTYGHEQYF.

The chain is built from TRBV4-3 and TRBJ1-2, with D possibly TRBD1 on 6 matching bases. Germline CDR1 reads LGHNA; CDR2 reads YSLEER. Trimming left V 2 bases short and J 6 bases short, with 13 bases between. The CDR3 covers 14 residues. This CDR3 is CASSQNTGIDGYTF. CDR3 sequence (DNA): TGCGCCAGCAGCCAAAACACAGGGATCGATGGCTACACCTTC.

The CDR3 sequence is CASSLRQYYEGEKLFF. The CDR3 DNA is TGTGCCAGCAGTTTACGACAGTATTATGAAGGGGAAAAACTGTTTTTT. The chain recombines TRBV28 with TRBJ1-4; D possibly corresponds to TRBD1 (5 bases). This CDR3 contains 16 residues. Deletions cut 2 bases from V and 8 bases from J, with 18 bases between. Per germline, CDR1 MDHEN and CDR2 SYDVKM.

CDR3: CASSYPGQGTDTQYF. CDR3 DNA: TGTGCCAGCAGTTACCCCGGGCAGGGGACAGATACGCAGTATTTT. V is TRBV6-6 and J is TRBJ2-3; the D gene is possibly TRBD1 (6 bases). The V end was cut by 2 bases, the J end by 3 bases, with 12 bases between. Per germline, CDR1 MNHNY and CDR2 SVGAGI (reference sequence). This CDR3 is built from 15 residues.

This rearrangement joins TRBV25-1 to TRBJ1-5; D unclear. The CDR3 extends over 16 amino acids. Trimming removed 2 bases at V and 2 bases at J, with 13 bases between. The germline gives CDR1 MGHDK, CDR2 SYGVNS. CDR3 DNA: TGTGCCAGCAGTGAAGCCCACGGGGTTGGCAATCAGCCCCAGCATTTT. Its protein product is CASSEAHGVGNQPQHF.

The CDR3: CASSLSARGLYGELFF. The CDR3 nucleotides are TGTGCCAGCAGCCTTAGCGCCAGGGGGCTATACGGGGAGCTGTTTTTT. The chain couples TRBV7-3 to TRBJ2-2, with 8 bases lining up with TRBD1. The CDR3 runs to 16 residues. Germline CDR1 SGHTA, CDR2 FQGTGA. The J segment lost 7 bases and the V segment lost 5 bases, leaving 12 bases of the junction unmatched.

V gene TRBV6-5 combines with J gene TRBJ2-1; TRBD1 matches at 8 bases. J was trimmed by 6 bases and V by 6 bases; bases with no gene match: 10. From germline, CDR1 is MNHEY and CDR2 SVGAGI. The CDR3 is made up of 15 amino acids. CDR3 in DNA: TGTGCCAGCAGCTCCCGGACAGGGTTGGGCAATGAGCAGTTCTTC. Translation: CASSSRTGLGNEQFF.

This chain joins TRBV29-1 and TRBJ2-1; a possible D gene is TRBD1 (6 bases). CDR3 length equals 16 residues. Trimming left V 2 bases short and J 0 bases short, with 14 bases between. The germline CDR1 and CDR2 sequences are SQVTM and ANQGSEA. This CDR3 reads CSVESAGASSYNEQFF. The CDR3 DNA is TGCAGCGTTGAATCGGCAGGGGCAAGCTCCTACAATGAGCAGTTCTTC.

V gene TRBV30 combines with J gene TRBJ1-5; a weak D match, TRBD1 (5 bases). The CDR3 length is 15 residues. CDR1 is GTSNPN, CDR2 SVGIG, per germline (reference sequence). V shed 3 bases and J shed 0 bases, with 12 bases lying between them. DNA for the CDR3: TGTGCCTGGAGAAAACCGGGGGATAGCAATCAGCCCCAGCATTTT. This sequence encodes CAWRKPGDSNQPQHF.

V gene TRBV4-2 combines with J gene TRBJ2-1; perhaps TRBD2 as D (6 bases). Trimming shortened V by 0 bases and J by 4 bases, and 10 bases separated the two germline ends. The germline V gene has CDR1 LGHNA and CDR2 YNFKEQ. The CDR3 is 15 amino acids. The CDR3 DNA sequence: TGTGCCAGCAGCCAAGACAGTAGCGGATACAATGAGCAGTTCTTC. This codes for CASSQDSSGYNEQFF.